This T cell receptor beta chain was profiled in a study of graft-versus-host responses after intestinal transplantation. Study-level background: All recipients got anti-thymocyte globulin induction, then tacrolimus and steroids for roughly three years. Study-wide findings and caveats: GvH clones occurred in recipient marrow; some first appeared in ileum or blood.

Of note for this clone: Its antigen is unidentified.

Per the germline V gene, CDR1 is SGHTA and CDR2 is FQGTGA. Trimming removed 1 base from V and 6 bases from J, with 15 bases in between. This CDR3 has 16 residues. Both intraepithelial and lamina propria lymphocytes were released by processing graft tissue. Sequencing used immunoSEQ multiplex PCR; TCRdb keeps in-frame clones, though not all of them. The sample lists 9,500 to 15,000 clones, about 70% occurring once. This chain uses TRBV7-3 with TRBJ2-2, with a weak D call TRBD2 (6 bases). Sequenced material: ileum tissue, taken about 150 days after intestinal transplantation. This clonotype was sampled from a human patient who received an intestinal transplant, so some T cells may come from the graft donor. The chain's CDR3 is CASSLRAGLPAGELFF. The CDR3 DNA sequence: TGTGCCAGCAGCTTAAGGGCGGGACTCCCGGCCGGGGAGCTGTTTTTT. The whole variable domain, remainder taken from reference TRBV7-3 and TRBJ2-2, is GAGVSQTPSNKVTEKGKYVELRCDPISGHTALYWYRQSLGQGPEFLIYFQGTGAADDSGLPNDRFFAVRPEGSVSTLKIQRTERGDSAVYLCASSLRAGLPAGELFFGEGSRLTVL.